This entry lists 30 T cell receptor beta chains sequenced from one sample in a study of neurological immune-mediated disorders. TCRdb itself ran the 5' RACE reads through MiXCR, one entry per CDR3 protein. In the table there are about 71,000 distinct CDR3 sequences, about 4.9% of which are singletons. Input material: PBMCs. The receptors originated from a man younger than 45 with multiple sclerosis.

The J gene is TRBJ1-2, the V gene TRBV24-1, with a weak D call TRBD1 (6 bases). This CDR3 contains 14 residues. V was cut by 5 bases and J by 2 bases, with 11 bases left in between. Germline assignment: CDR1 KGHDR and CDR2 SFDVKD. CDR3 amino acids: CATSAAGTNYGYTF. CDR3 in DNA: TGTGCCACCAGTGCGGCGGGGACAAACTATGGCTACACCTTC.

This clonotype was detected many times. The CDR3 bases are TGTGCCAGCAGCCCGAACTTGGGTGGCTACACCTTC. Translation: CASSPNLGGYTF. The chain uses TRBV3-1 and TRBJ1-2, with D unclear. V was clipped by 4 bases and J by 7 bases, with 10 bases between them. Germline assignment: CDR1 LGHDT and CDR2 YNNKEL (reference sequence). The CDR3 length is 12 residues.

This clonotype was found many times. The chain's CDR3 is CASSPRLAGYNEQFF. The CDR3 DNA reads TGTGCCAGCAGCCCAAGACTAGCGGGATACAATGAGCAGTTCTTC. This chain links TRBV7-9 with TRBJ2-1, with TRBD2 identical over 11 bases. Germline trimming cut 5 bases from V and 4 bases from J; bases unmatched to any gene: 4. Germline V gene sequence: CDR1 SEHNR, CDR2 FQNEAQ (reference sequence). The CDR3 is 15 residues long.

The CDR3 is CASSLSWTPGEGYTF. CDR3 DNA: TGTGCCAGCAGTTTATCGTGGACACCTGGCGAGGGCTACACCTTC. The chain uses TRBV27 and TRBJ1-2; tentative D call: TRBD1 (5 bases). CDR3 length: 15 residues. Germline CDR1 MNHEY, CDR2 SMNVEV (reference sequence). V was shortened by 0 bases and J by 8 bases, with 16 bases between the two germline ends.

The rearrangement links TRBV7-2 to TRBJ1-1; D is unresolved. V lost 1 base, J lost 0 bases, and 15 bases lay in between. Germline V gene lookup returns CDR1 SGHTA and CDR2 FQGNSA. The CDR3 length is 17 residues. CDR3 DNA: TGTGCCAGCAGCTTAGGGTGGAGGTTCCAGCTGAACACTGAAGCTTTCTTT. Amino acid sequence: CASSLGWRFQLNTEAFF.

The chain has TRBV5-1 and TRBJ2-1; no clear D gene. Germline values: CDR1 SGHRS, CDR2 YFSETQ. The CDR3 consists of 15 residues. Trimming took 1 base from V and 8 from J, leaving 16 bases between them. CDR3 sequence reads: CASSLSVGPNDEQFF. CDR3 bases: TGCGCCAGCAGCTTGTCGGTTGGCCCGAATGATGAGCAGTTCTTC. Filled out from reference TRBV5-1 and TRBJ2-1, the complete variable domain reads KAGVTQTPRYLIKTRGQQVTLSCSPISGHRSVSWYQQTPGQGLQFLFEYFSETQRNKGNFPGRFSGRQFSNSRSEMNVSTLELGDSALYLCASSLSVGPNDEQFFGPGTRLTVL.

This clonotype was recorded many times. V is TRBV5-1 and J is TRBJ1-1; D gene uncertain. The CDR3 is 15 residues long. V lost 4 bases and J 4 bases, leaving 17 bases between the germline ends. CDR1 and CDR2 from the germline V gene are SGHRS and YFSETQ. CDR3 sequence: CASSLQLNVFTEAFF. The CDR3 coding sequence is TGCGCCAGCAGCCTACAGCTAAATGTCTTCACTGAAGCTTTCTTT.

This clonotype was counted at least ten times. The chain links TRBV27 to TRBJ2-3; D is uncertain. CDR3 length: 14 residues. V shed 3 bases and J shed 2 bases, with 9 bases lying between them. Germline V gives CDR1 MNHEY, CDR2 SMNVEV (reference sequence). The CDR3 spells CASSFRQYTDTQYF. DNA of the CDR3: TGTGCCAGCAGTTTTCGGCAATACACAGATACGCAGTATTTT.

This clonotype was seen repeatedly, ten times or more. The chain has TRBV20-1 and TRBJ1-2, with TRBD1 as a possible D gene (5 bases). CDR3 length equals 13 residues. CDR1 is DFQATT and CDR2 is SNEGSKA in the germline V gene (reference sequence). Trimming took 3 bases from V and 4 from J, leaving 12 bases between them. The CDR3 sequence is CSASGGTGYGYTF. In nucleotides, the CDR3 is TGCAGTGCTAGTGGAGGGACGGGCTATGGCTACACCTTC.

At least ten counts were recorded for this clonotype. Written as DNA, the CDR3 is TGTGCCAGCACCGTCGTTGCAGGGCGGGGGAACACTGAAGCTTTCTTT. Its translation: CASTVVAGRGNTEAFF. The rearrangement links TRBV7-9 to TRBJ1-1, with a possible D match to TRBD1 (5 bases). This CDR3 contains 16 residues. Per germline, CDR1 SEHNR and CDR2 FQNEAQ (reference sequence). V shed 7 bases and J shed 1 base, with 19 bases lying between them.

This clonotype showed up many times. The V call is TRBV12-3 or TRBV12-4, the J call TRBJ1-1; D call uncertain. CDR3 size: 11 residues. V lost 7 bases and J 5 bases, leaving 8 bases between the germline ends. The CDR3 nucleotides are TGTGCCAGCACCCACGGGACTGAAGCTTTCTTT. Its translation is CASTHGTEAFF.

Many counts were recorded for this clonotype. V is TRBV3-1 and J is TRBJ1-5, with 9 bases lining up with TRBD1. The length of the CDR3 is 15 residues. CDR1 LGHDT and CDR2 YNNKEL come from the germline V gene (reference sequence). J lost 6 bases, V lost 3 bases, and 6 bases had no gene match. The CDR3 loop is CASSQVQGAGQPQHF. CDR3 sequence (DNA): TGTGCCAGCAGCCAGGTACAGGGGGCAGGTCAGCCCCAGCATTTT.

In its sample, this clonotype was seen many times. This chain links TRBV5-1 with TRBJ2-5; D remains unclear. The germline V gene has CDR1 SGHRS and CDR2 YFSETQ. The germline V and J ends were trimmed by 1 base and 4 bases, with 8 bases remaining between them. CDR3 length: 13 amino acids. The CDR3 spells CASSLTVGETQYF. The CDR3 nucleotides are TGCGCCAGCAGCTTGACGGTGGGAGAGACCCAGTACTTC. Drawing the rest from reference TRBV5-1 and TRBJ2-5, the complete variable domain is KAGVTQTPRYLIKTRGQQVTLSCSPISGHRSVSWYQQTPGQGLQFLFEYFSETQRNKGNFPGRFSGRQFSNSRSEMNVSTLELGDSALYLCASSLTVGETQYFGPGTRLLVL.

This chain uses TRBV2 with TRBJ2-1; 7 bases line up with TRBD1. This CDR3 has 11 amino acids. After removal of 6 bases from V and 15 bases from J, the junction contained 8 bases not matched to a gene. Germline CDR1 SNHLY, CDR2 FYNNEI. The CDR3 region has the DNA TGTGCCAGCAGCGCAGGGGGAATCGTGTTCTTC. Protein sequence: CASSAGGIVFF.

A note on this clonotype: A much larger clone differs from this one at a single base, so this may be a read error. The rearrangement links TRBV6-6 to TRBJ1-1; D gene unclear. CDR1 and CDR2 from the germline V gene are MNHNY and SVGAGI (reference sequence). The CDR3 is 13 amino acids. V was pared by 6 bases and J by 7 bases, with 15 bases between. The CDR3 DNA reads TGTGCCAGCAGGGAGGAAAGGGTGGTTGAAGCTTTCTTT. Its translation is CASREERVVEAFF.

There are many counts of this clonotype. The chain links TRBV7-8 to TRBJ2-7; D is perhaps TRBD2 (5 bases). Between the trimmed V and J ends, which lost 5 bases and 9 bases, there was a span of 17 bases. This CDR3 has 13 residues. Germline values: CDR1 SGHVS, CDR2 FQNEAQ. CDR3 in DNA: TGTGCCAGCAGCCCCTACCCCCCAGAGGGGCAGTACGTC. Residues: CASSPYPPEGQYV.

The chain recombines TRBV20-1 with TRBJ2-1; D gene unclear. The CDR3 extends over 13 amino acids. With 7 bases removed from V and 5 bases from J, the gap between germline ends came to 15 bases. Germline values: CDR1 DFQATT, CDR2 SNEGSKA (reference sequence). Written as DNA, the CDR3 is TGCAGTGTTAGTCCAGGTGAGGACAATGAGCAGTTCTTC. Translated: CSVSPGEDNEQFF.

This clonotype has ten or more counts. The chain combines TRBV2 with TRBJ1-1; D might be TRBD1 (5 bases). The CDR3 covers 15 residues. Germline V lookup: CDR1 SNHLY, CDR2 FYNNEI. The V end lost 3 bases, the J end lost 8 bases, and 19 bases lay between the germline ends. CDR3 nucleotide sequence: TGTGCCAGCAGTGATCCCCCCGCGGGGCCCCCAGAAGCTTTCTTT. Protein: CASSDPPAGPPEAFF.

This clonotype was detected many times. The chain is built from TRBV24-1 and TRBJ2-2; 13 bases map to TRBD2. V shed 7 bases and J 6 bases; nucleotides not matched to a gene: 1. This CDR3 comprises 14 residues. Germline V lookup: CDR1 KGHDR, CDR2 SFDVKD. The CDR3 protein is CATRTSGGAGELFF. CDR3 in DNA: TGTGCCACCAGAACTAGCGGGGGGGCCGGGGAGCTGTTTTTT.

The rearrangement joins TRBV14 to TRBJ1-1; D uncertain. The CDR3 is made up of 15 amino acids. Looked up from germline, CDR1 is SGHDN and CDR2 is FVKESK. V lost 1 base to trimming and J lost 5 bases, with 14 bases between them. CDR3 coding DNA: TGTGCCAGCAGCCAAGTTGGCCCCCGTGGGACTGAAGCTTTCTTT. Protein product: CASSQVGPRGTEAFF.

CDR3 nucleotide sequence: TGTGCCAGCAGCTTGACAGCTAACTATGGCTACACCTTC. This sequence encodes CASSLTANYGYTF. V gene TRBV5-5 combines with J gene TRBJ1-2; D call uncertain. The CDR3 has 13 residues. V was clipped by 1 base and J by 0 bases, with 4 bases between them. Per the germline V gene, CDR1 is SGHKS and CDR2 is YYEKEE (reference sequence).

This clonotype was seen many times. The chain couples TRBV2 to TRBJ2-3; 10 positions match TRBD1. This CDR3 is built from 14 residues. The germline V gene has CDR1 SNHLY and CDR2 FYNNEI. The junction had 3 bases not matched to a gene; V was cut back by 7 bases and J by 2 bases. The CDR3 region is CASTTGGNTDTQYF. The CDR3 nucleotides are TGTGCCAGCACGACAGGGGGCAACACAGATACGCAGTATTTT.

The chain employs TRBV6-6 and TRBJ2-7; D uncertain. CDR3 length: 13 amino acids. V was clipped by 2 bases and J by 1 base, with 6 bases between them. Germline V gene lookup returns CDR1 MNHNY and CDR2 SVGAGI (reference sequence). The CDR3 DNA follows: TGTGCCAGCAGTTACCAGCCATCCTACGAGCAGTACTTC. This sequence encodes CASSYQPSYEQYF.

This clonotype occurred many times. The chain couples TRBV7-9 to TRBJ1-2, with D hard to call. V lost 1 base to trimming and J lost 6 bases, with 12 bases between them. The CDR3 has 14 amino acids. Germline V gives CDR1 SEHNR, CDR2 FQNEAQ (reference sequence). DNA of the CDR3: TGTGCCAGCAGCTTAGGTTGGCAGGTCGATGGCTACACCTTC. It yields the protein CASSLGWQVDGYTF.

In its sample, this clonotype was seen many times. This rearrangement joins TRBV27 to TRBJ1-4; 10 bases map to TRBD1. Germline CDR1 reads MNHEY; CDR2 reads SMNVEV (reference sequence). The CDR3 has 15 amino acids. V lost 5 bases, J lost 5 bases, and 5 bases stayed unmatched. The CDR3 here is CASSGLGQGNEKLFF. The CDR3, as DNA: TGTGCCAGCAGTGGTTTGGGACAGGGGAATGAAAAACTGTTTTTT.

This clonotype came up a few times. At one boundary the junction diverges from the germline segment, which might be a read error. This chain links TRBV6-5 with TRBJ1-6; TRBD1 agrees at 8 bases. This CDR3 spans 14 amino acids. The germline CDR1 and CDR2 sequences are MNHEY and SVGAGI. The CDR3, as DNA: TGTGCCAGCAGCCGAGGACAGGGCGGTTCACCCCTCAACTTT. Protein: CASSRGQGGSPLNF.

This clonotype was seen ten or more times. This rearrangement joins TRBV12-3 or TRBV12-4 to TRBJ1-6; 8 bases line up with TRBD1. The CDR3 has 14 amino acids. The junction had 5 bases not matched to a gene; V was cut back by 6 bases and J by 7 bases. Written as DNA, the CDR3 is TGTGCCAGCAGCCCCGGACAGGGAAATTCACCCCTCCACTTT. Translation gives CASSPGQGNSPLHF.

In its sample, this clonotype was seen many times. CDR3 in DNA: TGCGCCAGCAGCTTGGCCTTACGGGATACGCAGTATTTT. It codes for CASSLALRDTQYF. V gene TRBV5-1 combines with J gene TRBJ2-3; no reliable D call. This CDR3 has 13 residues. V was pared by 0 bases and J by 6 bases, with 8 bases between. Germline CDR1 SGHRS, CDR2 YFSETQ.

This clonotype was seen more than once but under ten times. V is TRBV9 and J is TRBJ1-1; TRBD1 agrees at 7 bases. V shed 2 bases, J shed 4 bases, and the junction held 2 bases outside the gene matches. CDR1 SGDLS and CDR2 YYNGEE come from the germline V gene. This CDR3 has 13 residues. CDR3 amino acids: CASSVRGGTEAFF. The CDR3 DNA sequence: TGTGCCAGCAGCGTCAGGGGGGGCACTGAAGCTTTCTTT.

This clonotype has ten or more counts. V is TRBV3-1 and J is TRBJ2-3; the D is unclear. Germline V gene lookup returns CDR1 LGHDT and CDR2 YNNKEL (reference sequence). This CDR3 is 14 amino acids long. Trimming took 0 bases from V and 6 from J, leaving 10 bases between them. The CDR3, as DNA: TGTGCCAGCAGCCAAGATCGAGAGATGGATACGCAGTATTTT. Translation: CASSQDREMDTQYF.